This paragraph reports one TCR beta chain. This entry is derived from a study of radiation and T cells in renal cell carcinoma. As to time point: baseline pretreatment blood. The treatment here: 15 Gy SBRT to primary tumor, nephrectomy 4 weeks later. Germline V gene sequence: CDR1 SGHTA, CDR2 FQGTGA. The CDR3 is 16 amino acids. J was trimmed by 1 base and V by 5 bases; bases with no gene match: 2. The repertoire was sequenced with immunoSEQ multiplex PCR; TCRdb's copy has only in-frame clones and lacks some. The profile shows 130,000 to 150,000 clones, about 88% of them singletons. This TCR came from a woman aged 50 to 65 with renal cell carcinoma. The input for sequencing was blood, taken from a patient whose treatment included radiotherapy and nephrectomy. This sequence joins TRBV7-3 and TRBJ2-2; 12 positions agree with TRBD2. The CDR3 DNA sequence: TGTGCCAGCAGCACGACTAGCGGGGGGAACACCGGGGAGCTGTTTTTT. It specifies CASSTTSGGNTGELFF.